This paragraph covers one T cell receptor (beta chain) sequence. This sample was taken from a study of cytomegalovirus exposure and HLA in healthy donors. The V gene end was trimmed by 2 bases and the J gene end by 4 bases; junction bases not matched to a gene: 6. Germline-derived CDR1 and CDR2 are MNHNS and SASEGT. The CDR3 runs to 15 residues. The PCR employed 60 Vbeta primers together with 13 Jbeta primers. TCRdb's table, derived via immunoSEQ multiplex PCR, lists solely in-frame clones and lacks some. The sample records about 70,000 clones, approximately 67% being singletons. Input material: PBMCs. J is TRBJ2-5 and V is TRBV6-1; TRBD1 agrees at 8 bases. This receptor was obtained from a man aged 25 to 45 in good health and CMV-seronegative. Here the CDR3 reads CASSEQQGGRETQYF. In DNA form, the CDR3 reads TGTGCCAGCAGTGAACAACAGGGGGGTAGAGAGACCCAGTACTTC.